This TCR beta chain was identified during a study of blood T cell repertoires in COVID-19. Whole-study context: The origin of the acute and convalescent COVID-19 samples was the United States, Italy and Spain. Sources were T cells, B-cell-depleted T cells, or PBMCs; the material itself was cDNA or gDNA.

Trimming removed 7 bases from V and 2 bases from J, with 12 bases in between. CDR1 and CDR2 (germline): SGHNT, YYREEE (reference sequence). There are 14 residues in the CDR3. Some clones are missing from TCRdb's copy, which holds only in-frame ones; the method was immunoSEQ multiplex PCR. In the table there are 55,000 or so clones, 75% to 95% of which are singletons. The receptor's source is a man in his forties with acute or convalescent COVID-19. The J gene is TRBJ2-2, the V gene TRBV5-4; possible D gene TRBD1, 6 bases. The sequenced material came from peripheral blood. CDR3 amino acids: CASRGGPNTGELFF. As DNA, the CDR3 is TGTGCCAGCCGAGGGGGACCTAACACCGGGGAGCTGTTTTTT.